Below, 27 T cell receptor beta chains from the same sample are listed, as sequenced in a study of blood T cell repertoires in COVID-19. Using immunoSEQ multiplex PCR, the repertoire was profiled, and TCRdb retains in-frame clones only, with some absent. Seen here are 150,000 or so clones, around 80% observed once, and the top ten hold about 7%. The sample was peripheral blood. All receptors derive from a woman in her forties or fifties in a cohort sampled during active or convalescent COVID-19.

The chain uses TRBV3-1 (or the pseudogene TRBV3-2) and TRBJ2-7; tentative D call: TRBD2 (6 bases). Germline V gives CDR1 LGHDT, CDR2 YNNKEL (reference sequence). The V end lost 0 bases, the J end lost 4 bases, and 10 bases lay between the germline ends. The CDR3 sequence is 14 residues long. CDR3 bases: TGTGCCAGCAGCCAAGAGGGGGGTCTATACGAGCAGTACTTC. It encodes CASSQEGGLYEQYF.

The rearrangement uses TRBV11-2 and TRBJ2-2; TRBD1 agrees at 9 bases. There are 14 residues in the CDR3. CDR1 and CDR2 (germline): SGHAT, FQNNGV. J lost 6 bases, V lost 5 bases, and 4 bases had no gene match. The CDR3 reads CASSRDRVAGELFF. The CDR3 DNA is TGTGCCAGCAGCCGGGACAGGGTAGCCGGGGAGCTGTTTTTT. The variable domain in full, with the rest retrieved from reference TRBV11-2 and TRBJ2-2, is EAGVAQSPRYKIIEKRQSVAFWCNPISGHATLYWYQQILGQGPKLLIQFQNNGVVDDSQLPKDRFSAERLKGVDSTLKIQPAKLEDSAVYLCASSRDRVAGELFFGEGSRLTVL.

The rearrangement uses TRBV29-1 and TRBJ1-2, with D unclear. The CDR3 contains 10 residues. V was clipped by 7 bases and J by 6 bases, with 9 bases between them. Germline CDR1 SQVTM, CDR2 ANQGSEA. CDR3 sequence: CSAEYDGYTF. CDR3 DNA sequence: TGCAGCGCAGAGTACGATGGCTACACCTTC.

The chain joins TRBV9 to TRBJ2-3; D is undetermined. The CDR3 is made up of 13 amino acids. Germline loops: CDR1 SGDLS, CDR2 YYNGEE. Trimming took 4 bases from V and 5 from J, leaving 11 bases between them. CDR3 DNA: TGTGCCAGCAGCCCAGGTGAAGGAGATACGCAGTATTTT. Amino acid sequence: CASSPGEGDTQYF.

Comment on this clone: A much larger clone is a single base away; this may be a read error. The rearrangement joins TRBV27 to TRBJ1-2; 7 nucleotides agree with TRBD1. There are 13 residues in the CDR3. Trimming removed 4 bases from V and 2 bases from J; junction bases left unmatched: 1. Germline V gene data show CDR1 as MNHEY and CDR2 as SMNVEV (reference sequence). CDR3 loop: CASSSTGNYGYTF. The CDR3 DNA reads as TGTGCCAGCAGTTCGACAGGGAACTATGGCTACACCTTC.

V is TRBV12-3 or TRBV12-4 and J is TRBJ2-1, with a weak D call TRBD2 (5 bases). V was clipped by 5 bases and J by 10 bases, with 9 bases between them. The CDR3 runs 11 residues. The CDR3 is CASSIGEEQFF. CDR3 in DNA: TGTGCCAGCAGTATTGGGGAGGAGCAGTTCTTC.

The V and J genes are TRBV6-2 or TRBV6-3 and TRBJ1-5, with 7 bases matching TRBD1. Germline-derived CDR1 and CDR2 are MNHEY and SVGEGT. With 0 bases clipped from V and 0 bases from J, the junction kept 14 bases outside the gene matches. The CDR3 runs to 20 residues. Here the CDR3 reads CASSYSAATRGPYSNQPQHF. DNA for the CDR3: TGTGCCAGCAGTTACTCCGCCGCTACGAGGGGGCCCTATAGCAATCAGCCCCAGCATTTT.

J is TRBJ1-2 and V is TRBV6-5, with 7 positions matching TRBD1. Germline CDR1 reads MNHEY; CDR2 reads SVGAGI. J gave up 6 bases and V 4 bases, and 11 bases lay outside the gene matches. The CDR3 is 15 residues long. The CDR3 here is CASSFTGALVNGYTF. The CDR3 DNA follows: TGTGCCAGCAGTTTTACAGGGGCCCTTGTGAATGGCTACACCTTC.

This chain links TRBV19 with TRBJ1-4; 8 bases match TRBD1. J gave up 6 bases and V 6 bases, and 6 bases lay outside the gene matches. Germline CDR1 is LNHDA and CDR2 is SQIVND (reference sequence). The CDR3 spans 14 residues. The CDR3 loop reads CASSRTGSDEKLFF. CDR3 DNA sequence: TGTGCCAGTAGCCGGACAGGGTCTGATGAAAAACTGTTTTTT.

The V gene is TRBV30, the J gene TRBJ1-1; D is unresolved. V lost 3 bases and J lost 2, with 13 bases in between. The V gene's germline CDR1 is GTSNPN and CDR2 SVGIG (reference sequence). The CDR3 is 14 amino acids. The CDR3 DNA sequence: TGTGCCTGGAGGGCAAAGAGGACTAACACTGAAGCTTTCTTT. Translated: CAWRAKRTNTEAFF.

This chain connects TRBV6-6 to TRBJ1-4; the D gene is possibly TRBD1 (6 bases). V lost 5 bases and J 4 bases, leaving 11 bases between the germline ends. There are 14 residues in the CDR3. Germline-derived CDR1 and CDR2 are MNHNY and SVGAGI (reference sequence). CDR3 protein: CASSRTANNEKLFF. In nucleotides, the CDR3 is TGTGCCAGCAGTCGGACAGCCAATAATGAAAAACTGTTTTTT.

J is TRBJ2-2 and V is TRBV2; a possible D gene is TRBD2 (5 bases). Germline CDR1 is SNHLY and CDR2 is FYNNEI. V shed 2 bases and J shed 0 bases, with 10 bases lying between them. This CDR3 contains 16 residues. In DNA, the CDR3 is TGTGCCAGCAGTGAACAGAGGGCATCGAACACCGGGGAGCTGTTTTTT. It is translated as CASSEQRASNTGELFF.

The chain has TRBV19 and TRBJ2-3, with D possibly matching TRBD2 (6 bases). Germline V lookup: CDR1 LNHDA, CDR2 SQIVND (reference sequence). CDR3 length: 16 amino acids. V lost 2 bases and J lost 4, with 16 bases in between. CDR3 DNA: TGTGCCAGTAGTATAAGGCTTAGCGGTCTCGCAGATACGCAGTATTTT. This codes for CASSIRLSGLADTQYF.

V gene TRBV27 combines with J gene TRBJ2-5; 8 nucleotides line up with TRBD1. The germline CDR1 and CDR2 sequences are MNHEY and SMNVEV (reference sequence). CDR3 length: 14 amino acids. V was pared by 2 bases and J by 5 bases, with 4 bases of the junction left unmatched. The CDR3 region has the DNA TGTGCCAGCAGTTTAGCAGGGGGCTATGAGACCCAGTACTTC. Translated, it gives CASSLAGGYETQYF.

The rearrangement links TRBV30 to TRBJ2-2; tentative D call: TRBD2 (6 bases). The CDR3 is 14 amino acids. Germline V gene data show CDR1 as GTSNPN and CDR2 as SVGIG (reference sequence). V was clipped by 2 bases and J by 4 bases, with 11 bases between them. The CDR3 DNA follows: TGTGCCTGGAGTCTTTTAGCGGCCACCGGGGAGCTGTTTTTT. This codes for CAWSLLAATGELFF.

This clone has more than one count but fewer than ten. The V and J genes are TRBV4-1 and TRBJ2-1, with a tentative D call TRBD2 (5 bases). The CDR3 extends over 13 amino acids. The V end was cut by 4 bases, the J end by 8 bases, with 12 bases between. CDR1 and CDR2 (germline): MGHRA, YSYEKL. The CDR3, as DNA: TGCGCCAGCAGCCGGGCCCCTAGCTATGAGCAGTTCTTC. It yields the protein CASSRAPSYEQFF.

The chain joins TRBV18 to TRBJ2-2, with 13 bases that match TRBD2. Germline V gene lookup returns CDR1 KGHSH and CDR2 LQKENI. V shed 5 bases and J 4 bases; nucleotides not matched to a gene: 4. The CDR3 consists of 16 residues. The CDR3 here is CASSSGLAGSTGELFF. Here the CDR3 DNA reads TGTGCCAGCTCATCGGGACTAGCGGGGAGCACCGGGGAGCTGTTTTTT.

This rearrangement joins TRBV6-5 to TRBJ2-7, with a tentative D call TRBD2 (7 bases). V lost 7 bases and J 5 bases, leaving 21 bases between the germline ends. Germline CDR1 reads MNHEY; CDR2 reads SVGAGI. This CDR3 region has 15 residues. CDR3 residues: CASKLPGVGGDEQYF. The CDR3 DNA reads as TGTGCCAGCAAACTCCCGGGGGTAGGGGGGGACGAGCAGTACTTC.

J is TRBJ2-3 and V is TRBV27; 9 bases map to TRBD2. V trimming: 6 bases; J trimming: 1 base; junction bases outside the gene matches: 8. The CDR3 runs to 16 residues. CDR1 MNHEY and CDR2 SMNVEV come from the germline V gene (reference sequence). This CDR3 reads CASSPPAGGGTDTQYF. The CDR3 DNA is TGTGCCAGCAGCCCCCCGGCGGGGGGGGGCACAGATACGCAGTATTTT.

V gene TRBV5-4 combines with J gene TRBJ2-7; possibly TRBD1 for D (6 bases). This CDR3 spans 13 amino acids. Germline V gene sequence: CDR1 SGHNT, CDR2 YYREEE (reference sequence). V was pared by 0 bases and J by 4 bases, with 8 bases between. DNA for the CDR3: TGTGCCAGCAGCTTGGGGACAGAGTACGAGCAGTACTTC. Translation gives CASSLGTEYEQYF. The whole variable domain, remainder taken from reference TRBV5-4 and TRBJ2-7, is ETGVTQSPTHLIKTRGQQVTLRCSSQSGHNTVSWYQQALGQGPQFIFQYYREEENGRGNFPPRFSGLQFPNYSSELNVNALELDDSALYLCASSLGTEYEQYFGPGTRLTVT.

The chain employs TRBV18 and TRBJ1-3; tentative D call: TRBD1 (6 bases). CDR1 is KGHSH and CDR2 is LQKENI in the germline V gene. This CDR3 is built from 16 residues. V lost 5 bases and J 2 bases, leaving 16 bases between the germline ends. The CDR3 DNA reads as TGTGCCAGCTCATCGACAGGAGGCAGTCCTGGAAACACCATATATTTT. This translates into CASSSTGGSPGNTIYF.

CDR3 in amino acids: CASSLRGGLAFDEQFF. The DNA for the CDR3 is TGTGCCAGCAGCTTACGAGGGGGACTAGCGTTCGATGAGCAGTTCTTC. The chain has TRBV11-3 and TRBJ2-1, with 10 positions matching TRBD2. CDR1 is SGHNT, CDR2 YENEEA, per germline. Trimming took 2 bases from V and 8 from J; bases not matched to a gene: 9. The CDR3 totals 16 residues.

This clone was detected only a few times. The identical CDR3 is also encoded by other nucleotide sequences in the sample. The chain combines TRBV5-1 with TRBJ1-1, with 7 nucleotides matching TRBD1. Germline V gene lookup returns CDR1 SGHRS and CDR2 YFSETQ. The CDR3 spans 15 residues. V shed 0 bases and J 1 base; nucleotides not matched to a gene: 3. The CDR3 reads CASSLVQGGNTEAFF. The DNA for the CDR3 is TGCGCCAGCAGCTTGGTTCAGGGGGGGAACACTGAAGCTTTCTTT.

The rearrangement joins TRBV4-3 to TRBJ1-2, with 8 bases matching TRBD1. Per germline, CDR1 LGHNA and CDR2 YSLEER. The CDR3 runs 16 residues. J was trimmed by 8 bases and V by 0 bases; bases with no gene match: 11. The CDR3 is CASSQENSQGAGGYTF. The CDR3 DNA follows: TGCGCCAGCAGCCAAGAAAACTCTCAGGGGGCTGGGGGCTACACCTTC.

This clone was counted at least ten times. CDR3 protein: CAWSGASTDTQYF. The DNA of the CDR3 is TGTGCCTGGAGTGGGGCTAGCACAGATACGCAGTATTTT. V usage is TRBV30 and J usage is TRBJ2-3; D unresolved. Germline CDR1 GTSNPN, CDR2 SVGIG (reference sequence). The CDR3 is 13 residues long. V lost 1 base and J lost 0, with 5 bases in between.

CDR3 nucleotide sequence: TGTGCCAGCTCATCGACAGGGGGGATCACTGAAGCTTTCTTT. This encodes CASSSTGGITEAFF. The chain uses TRBV18 and TRBJ1-1, with 9 bases aligning to TRBD1. CDR3 length: 14 residues. Germline CDR1 is KGHSH and CDR2 is LQKENI. Trimming removed 5 bases from V and 4 bases from J; junction bases left unmatched: 5.

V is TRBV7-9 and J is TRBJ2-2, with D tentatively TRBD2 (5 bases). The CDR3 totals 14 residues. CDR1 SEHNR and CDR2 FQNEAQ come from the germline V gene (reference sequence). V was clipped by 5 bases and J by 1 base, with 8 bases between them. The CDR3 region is CASSPRVNTGELFF. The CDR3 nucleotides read TGTGCCAGCAGCCCGCGGGTGAACACCGGGGAGCTGTTTTTT.